This record concerns one T cell receptor beta chain sequence. Its cognate antigen is unknown. A read error may explain this, as a much larger clone is one base away. The data derive from a study of T cell repertoires in cytomegalovirus infection. Study in general: Recently described HLA-C-restricted plus well-studied HLA-B-restricted CMV epitopes were used. CMV infection and matching HLA type were both indicated by public TCR beta signatures.

TCRdb analysed the reads with MiXCR anew, one entry per CDR3 protein. The sample carries 450,000 to 600,000 distinct CDR3 sequences, 33% recorded once. There are 15 residues in the CDR3. Trimming removed 0 bases from V and 2 bases from J; junction bases left unmatched: 1. Germline V gene lookup returns CDR1 SGDLS and CDR2 YYNGEE. Study-level results: HLA-C-restricted CMV clonotypes gave the most frequent clonotype in two of eight donors. Cumulative public TCR beta family frequency identified carriers of CMV plus the relevant HLA.

The chain recombines TRBV9 with TRBJ2-1; TRBD2 agrees at 8 bases. This receptor was obtained from a human donor in good health (CMV status not recorded). Some clones in this sample may be carry-over from other donors' samples. Sequences were derived from cultured PBMCs, sampled from culture after CMV antigen stimulation. CDR3 loop: CASSVAGGPYNEQFF. The CDR3 DNA reads as TGTGCCAGCAGCGTAGCGGGAGGGCCCTACAATGAGCAGTTCTTC. The whole variable domain, filled in from reference TRBV9 and TRBJ2-1, reads DSGVTQTPKHLITATGQRVTLRCSPRSGDLSVYWYQQSLDQGLQFLIQYYNGEERAKGNILERFSAQQFPDLHSELNLSSLELGDSALYFCASSVAGGPYNEQFFGPGTRLTVL.